Shown below are 6 T cell receptor beta chains from a single sample sequenced in a study of post-analysis software for immune sequencing data. Study-wide findings and caveats: About five TRBV segments were more frequent in patients than controls; TRBV5-6, TRBV5-1 and TRBV20-1 belonged to this group.

The library was made from cDNA and included unique molecular identifiers. TCRdb called the PCR reads again in MiXCR, with one record for every CDR3 protein. The table shows fewer than 700,000 distinct CDR3 sequences, with about 40% occurring only once. Their cognate antigens are unknown. Sequences were obtained from blood. The receptors derive from a girl aged 5-17 years with multiple sclerosis.

This clonotype was seen more than once but under ten times. The chain is built from TRBV3-1 and TRBJ2-1; D gene uncertain. CDR1 and CDR2 (germline): LGHDT, YNNKEL (reference sequence). Trimming left V 0 bases short and J 6 bases short, with 9 bases between. The CDR3 totals 14 residues. This CDR3 reads CASSQEPSSNEQFF. The CDR3 DNA sequence: TGTGCCAGCAGCCAAGAGCCTAGTAGCAATGAGCAGTTCTTC.

V gene TRBV6-5 combines with J gene TRBJ1-2, with TRBD1 identical over 11 bases. The V and J ends lost 2 bases and 8 bases, in that order; junction bases with no gene match: 7. Per the germline V gene, CDR1 is MNHEY and CDR2 is SVGAGI. The CDR3 totals 15 residues. The chain's CDR3 is CASSYKGQGAEGYTF. The CDR3, as DNA: TGTGCCAGCAGTTACAAAGGACAGGGGGCGGAAGGCTACACCTTC.

This clonotype has more than one count but fewer than ten. The V gene is TRBV6-5, the J gene TRBJ2-7; 7 bases are a match to TRBD1. Trimming cost V 5 bases and J 3 bases; bases outside gene matches: 7. The CDR3 spans 14 residues. Germline CDR1 MNHEY, CDR2 SVGAGI. In nucleotides, the CDR3 is TGTGCCAGCAGTAAAGGACAGGTGTACTACGAGCAGTACTTC. Protein: CASSKGQVYYEQYF.

This clonotype was picked up a small number of times. The chain carries TRBV12-3 or TRBV12-4 and TRBJ2-1; no clear D gene. The CDR3 has 13 residues. The V gene lost 3 bases and the J gene lost 12 bases, with 15 bases spanning the gap. CDR3 loop: CASSFGRNSGQFF. The CDR3 bases are TGTGCCAGCAGTTTTGGCCGGAACAGTGGGCAGTTCTTC.

CDR3 DNA sequence: TGTGCCAGCAGCTTACTCGACACCCCGGGGACTGAAGCTTTCTTT. Its translation is CASSLLDTPGTEAFF. V and J are TRBV7-6 and TRBJ1-1; D remains unclear. Germline V gives CDR1 SGHVS, CDR2 FNYEAQ. Trimming left V 2 bases short and J 5 bases short, with 15 bases between. The CDR3 is made up of 15 amino acids.

The rearrangement uses TRBV10-3 and TRBJ2-7; possibly TRBD1 for D (6 bases). The J call could be wrong; TRBJ2-5 is a better fit for the DNA end. Germline lookup yields CDR1 ENHRY and CDR2 SYGVKD. CDR3 size: 15 residues. CDR3 loop: CAISEPDSEVGTQYF. The CDR3 DNA is TGTGCCATCAGTGAGCCGGACAGTGAGGTGGGGACCCAGTACTTC.